This T cell receptor beta chain derives from a study of CD8 T cells in ankylosing spondylitis. The study, taken as a whole, reports: Apparently characteristic of ankylosing spondylitis blood was a TCR beta motif (eight highly homologous variants). Relatively scarce in peripheral blood, disease-linked clones were CD8+. Matched ankylosing spondylitis synovial fluid reportedly contained a significantly enriched population of disease-linked clones.

This clonotype came up many times. What it recognizes is unknown. The germline V and J ends were trimmed by 3 bases and 9 bases, with 14 bases remaining between them. The CDR3 runs 13 residues. The germline CDR1 and CDR2 sequences are SGHAT and FQNNGV. With molecular barcodes, quantitative 5'-RACE was used to make the TCR beta libraries. TCRdb re-called the 5' RACE reads through MiXCR, storing one row per CDR3 protein. The data show around 490,000 distinct CDR3 sequences, with approximately 5% seen just once and roughly 3.3% held by the top ten. Sequenced: blood, either unsorted or a sorted T cell fraction (not recorded which). This receptor was identified in a male donor with ankylosing spondylitis. The chain employs TRBV11-2 and TRBJ1-1, with no clear D. As DNA, the CDR3 is TGTGCCAGCAGCTTGCGGGCTGGATATCAAGCTTTCTTT. Translating it yields CASSLRAGYQAFF. Complete variable domain (other parts from reference TRBV11-2 and TRBJ1-1): EAGVAQSPRYKIIEKRQSVAFWCNPISGHATLYWYQQILGQGPKLLIQFQNNGVVDDSQLPKDRFSAERLKGVDSTLKIQPAKLEDSAVYLCASSLRAGYQAFFGQGTRLTVV.